Shown below are 20 T cell receptor beta chains from a single sample sequenced in a study of cytomegalovirus exposure and HLA in healthy donors. Researchers ran the PCR with 60 Vbeta and 13 Jbeta primers. Measured with immunoSEQ multiplex PCR; TCRdb has only the in-frame clones, and not every one. The sample carries about 160,000 clones, roughly three quarters recorded once. The material sequenced was PBMCs. Source of these receptors: a man aged 35-49 years in good health and CMV-seropositive.

The chain employs TRBV4-1 and TRBJ2-2; 9 nucleotides align to TRBD2. CDR1 and CDR2 (germline): MGHRA, YSYEKL. After removal of 5 bases from V and 7 bases from J, the junction contained 5 bases not matched to a gene. The CDR3 spans 14 residues. The CDR3 sequence is CASSVRLAVGELFF. DNA for the CDR3: TGCGCCAGCAGCGTCAGACTAGCGGTCGGGGAGCTGTTTTTT.

The chain employs TRBV7-9 and TRBJ1-2; the match to TRBD1 covers 8 bases. This CDR3 contains 15 residues. V dropped 5 bases and J dropped 3; count of bases not matched to a gene: 8. Germline-derived CDR1 and CDR2 are SEHNR and FQNEAQ (reference sequence). CDR3 in DNA: TGTGCCAGCAGCATTGACAGGGGTACCCACTATGGCTACACCTTC. Translating it yields CASSIDRGTHYGYTF.

The chain has TRBV4-1 and TRBJ2-3; no definite D call. Trimming removed 0 bases at V and 2 bases at J, with 6 bases between. This CDR3 is built from 14 residues. Germline loops: CDR1 MGHRA, CDR2 YSYEKL. The chain's CDR3 is CASSQDAHTDTQYF. The CDR3 nucleotides read TGCGCCAGCAGCCAAGACGCGCACACAGATACGCAGTATTTT.

This sequence joins TRBV27 and TRBJ2-3; no clear D gene. The CDR3 consists of 14 residues. The V end lost 0 bases, the J end lost 6 bases, and 10 bases lay between the germline ends. CDR1 is MNHEY and CDR2 is SMNVEV in the germline V gene (reference sequence). CDR3 in amino acids: CASSLSPGGDTQYF. CDR3 DNA: TGTGCCAGCAGTTTATCCCCAGGTGGGGATACGCAGTATTTT.

The rearrangement joins TRBV5-1 to TRBJ1-6; D might be TRBD1 (5 bases). The CDR3 spans 15 residues. Germline CDR1 and CDR2: SGHRS and YFSETQ. V was pared by 0 bases and J by 6 bases, with 10 bases between. The CDR3 coding sequence is TGCGCCAGCAGCTTGGAGGCAGGGCTTAATTCACCCCTCCACTTT. This codes for CASSLEAGLNSPLHF.

J is TRBJ1-2 and V is TRBV27; TRBD1 is a possible D gene (6 bases). The V gene lost 5 bases and the J gene lost 8 bases, with 21 bases spanning the gap. Looked up from germline, CDR1 is MNHEY and CDR2 is SMNVEV (reference sequence). The CDR3 is made up of 15 amino acids. The DNA of the CDR3 is TGTGCCAGCAGTCCCAGAAGGACAGCCACATCGGGCTACACCTTC. Translated, it gives CASSPRRTATSGYTF.

The gene calls are TRBV30 and TRBJ2-5; TRBD1 might be the D (5 bases). Near its end, the DNA agrees better with TRBJ2-7, so the J call may be wrong. Germline V gives CDR1 GTSNPN, CDR2 SVGIG (reference sequence). The CDR3 has 13 amino acids. The CDR3 reads CACLDSYYYEQYF. The CDR3 DNA reads TGTGCCTGCCTCGACAGCTACTACTACGAGCAGTACTTC.

The chain is built from TRBV19 and TRBJ2-2, with TRBD2 identical over 11 bases. V was pared by 10 bases and J by 2 bases, with 3 bases of the junction left unmatched. This CDR3 contains 14 residues. Per the germline V gene, CDR1 is LNHDA and CDR2 is SQIVND (reference sequence). This chain's CDR3 is CATTSGSNTGELFF. Here the CDR3 DNA reads TGTGCCACCACTAGCGGGAGCAACACCGGGGAGCTGTTTTTT. The whole variable domain, filled in from reference TRBV19 and TRBJ2-2, reads DGGITQSPKYLFRKEGQNVTLSCEQNLNHDAMYWYRQDPGQGLRLIYYSQIVNDFQKGDIAEGYSVSREKKESFPLTVTSAQKNPTAFYLCATTSGSNTGELFFGEGSRLTVL.

The chain carries TRBV6-6 and TRBJ1-5; D is possibly TRBD1 (6 bases). This CDR3 is 15 amino acids long. Germline CDR1 is MNHNY and CDR2 is SVGAGI (reference sequence). Trimming removed 6 bases from V and 2 bases from J, with 14 bases in between. The CDR3 DNA reads as TGTGCCAGCAGACCAGACAGGCCGCGCAATCAGCCCCAGCATTTT. Amino acid sequence: CASRPDRPRNQPQHF.

This sequence joins TRBV19 and TRBJ1-1; TRBD1 is a possible D gene (6 bases). Germline assignment: CDR1 LNHDA and CDR2 SQIVND (reference sequence). V was clipped by 4 bases and J by 4 bases, with 13 bases between them. There are 14 residues in the CDR3. The CDR3 nucleotides are TGTGCCAGTAGTAACGGGGGCGGGAGCACTGAAGCTTTCTTT. Translating gives CASSNGGGSTEAFF. Filled out from reference TRBV19 and TRBJ1-1, the complete variable domain reads DGGITQSPKYLFRKEGQNVTLSCEQNLNHDAMYWYRQDPGQGLRLIYYSQIVNDFQKGDIAEGYSVSREKKESFPLTVTSAQKNPTAFYLCASSNGGGSTEAFFGQGTRLTVV.

In this sample, this clone turned up once. V gene TRBV13 combines with J gene TRBJ2-7, with TRBD2 matching over 7 bases. J lost 3 bases, V lost 6 bases, and 2 bases had no gene match. Germline V CDR1 and CDR2: PRHDT, FYEKMQ (reference sequence). This CDR3 comprises 12 residues. The CDR3 DNA is TGTGCCAGCAGGAGGGAGGGCTACGAGCAGTACTTC. Translation gives CASRREGYEQYF.

V and J are TRBV29-1 and TRBJ2-4; TRBD1 is a possible D gene (6 bases). Germline loops: CDR1 SQVTM, CDR2 ANQGSEA. The CDR3 loop spans 12 amino acids. The V end lost 5 bases, the J end lost 13 bases, and 18 bases lay between the germline ends. The CDR3 nucleotides are TGCAGCGTTACCTTGAAGATGGGACACCAGTACTTC. This sequence encodes CSVTLKMGHQYF.

This clone was counted a few times. The chain uses TRBV5-4 and TRBJ2-5; the match to TRBD2 covers 8 bases. J lost 4 bases, V lost 4 bases, and 12 bases had no gene match. The CDR3 extends over 16 amino acids. In germline, CDR1 is SGHNT, CDR2 YYREEE (reference sequence). CDR3 in DNA: TGTGCCAGCAGCCGTGGAGATTCGGGGGGGCGAGAGACCCAGTACTTC. Its translation: CASSRGDSGGRETQYF.

The chain uses TRBV7-2 and TRBJ1-1; tentatively, D is TRBD1 (6 bases). This CDR3 has 13 amino acids. The germline V and J ends were trimmed by 6 bases and 1 base, with 9 bases remaining between them. The germline CDR1 and CDR2 sequences are SGHTA and FQGNSA. The chain's CDR3 is CASSQQGNTEAFF. CDR3 coding DNA: TGTGCCAGCAGTCAACAGGGGAACACTGAAGCTTTCTTT. Together with reference TRBV7-2 and TRBJ1-1, the CDR3 gives the full variable domain: GAGVSQSPSNKVTEKGKDVELRCDPISGHTALYWYRQSLGQGLEFLIYFQGNSAPDKSGLPSDRFSAERTGGSVSTLTIQRTQQEDSAVYLCASSQQGNTEAFFGQGTRLTVV.

V is TRBV29-1 and J is TRBJ2-7; 9 nucleotides align to TRBD1. The length of the CDR3 is 13 residues. The V and J ends lost 6 bases and 1 base, in that order; junction bases with no gene match: 4. Germline assignment: CDR1 SQVTM and CDR2 ANQGSEA. CDR3: CSVSGTGSYEQYF. The CDR3 nucleotides are TGCAGCGTCTCAGGGACAGGGTCCTACGAGCAGTACTTC.

The rearrangement joins TRBV11-1 to TRBJ2-7; 11 positions agree with TRBD2. Unmatched junction bases numbered 8, after V lost 3 bases and J lost 7 bases. The V gene's germline CDR1 is SGHAT and CDR2 FQDESV (reference sequence). This CDR3 spans 15 amino acids. Written as DNA, the CDR3 is TGTGCCAGCAGCTTCAAACTAGCGGGGGATTATGAGCAGTACTTC. This gives the protein CASSFKLAGDYEQYF.

The chain recombines TRBV25-1 with TRBJ1-5, with 9 bases fitting TRBD1. The CDR3 loop spans 15 amino acids. Germline CDR1 is MGHDK and CDR2 is SYGVNS. The junction had 4 bases not matched to a gene; V was cut back by 3 bases and J by 4 bases. The CDR3 is CASSEPGQGNQPQHF. In nucleotides, the CDR3 is TGTGCCAGCAGTGAGCCGGGACAGGGTAATCAGCCCCAGCATTTT.

The rearrangement uses TRBV19 and TRBJ1-1; no firm D call. The CDR3 runs to 15 residues. Germline V gene data show CDR1 as LNHDA and CDR2 as SQIVND (reference sequence). V lost 5 bases and J lost 1, with 14 bases in between. CDR3 nucleotide sequence: TGTGCCAGTAGTCCCAGACTGACGGCGAACACTGAAGCTTTCTTT. This encodes CASSPRLTANTEAFF. Supplemented by reference TRBV19 and TRBJ1-1, the full variable domain reads DGGITQSPKYLFRKEGQNVTLSCEQNLNHDAMYWYRQDPGQGLRLIYYSQIVNDFQKGDIAEGYSVSREKKESFPLTVTSAQKNPTAFYLCASSPRLTANTEAFFGQGTRLTVV.

The genes are TRBV9 and TRBJ2-7, with D maybe TRBD2 (5 bases). V gave up 0 bases and J gave up 5 bases, with 12 bases separating them. From germline, CDR1 is SGDLS and CDR2 YYNGEE. CDR3 size: 14 residues. CDR3 coding DNA: TGTGCCAGCAGCGTAGGGCCGGGGTCGGACGAGCAGTACTTC. Protein: CASSVGPGSDEQYF.

This clone was seen a handful of times. The sample contains more than one DNA sequence encoding this CDR3. The CDR3 protein is CASSRRENTEAFF. CDR3 coding DNA: TGTGCCAGCAGCCGTCGGGAGAACACTGAAGCTTTCTTT. The chain combines TRBV5-4 with TRBJ1-1, with unresolved D. This CDR3 region has 13 residues. Trimming removed 4 bases at V and 1 base at J, with 8 bases between. Germline CDR1 reads SGHNT; CDR2 reads YYREEE (reference sequence).